Listed below are T cell receptor beta chains from one sample, sequenced in a study of patients and donors after allogeneic stem cell transplantation. MiXCR was run by TCRdb on the RT-PCR reads, yielding one entry per CDR3 protein. Of around 25,000 distinct CDR3 sequences listed, roughly 43% are singletons. The sample was blood, either unsorted or a sorted T cell fraction (not recorded which). The source of these receptors is a human donor who was either an allogeneic HSCT recipient or a stem cell or donor lymphocyte infusion donor (not recorded which). It is not recorded whose cells these are; they may come from a transplant donor. Both conserved end residues are part of each CDR3. Fields, in order: clone size, J gene, D gene, V gene, CDR3 protein, CDR3 DNA. D genes are given only for firm matches. Part of the rows lack a size; the others show once, few, many or a class for expanded clones.

>many|TRBJ2-1|-|TRBV18
CASSPERHNEQFF
TGTGCCAGCTCACCTGAGCGGCACAATGAGCAGTTCTTC
>-|TRBJ1-1|-|TRBV20-1
CSARGASNTEAFF
TGCAGTGCCAGAGGTGCCTCGAACACTGAAGCTTTCTTT
>-|TRBJ1-1|-|TRBV20-1
CSARATEWRTEAFF
TGCAGTGCTAGAGCCACAGAGTGGAGAACTGAAGCTTTCTTT
>-|TRBJ2-1|-|TRBV5-6
CASSRRSGRSSYNEQFF
TGTGCCAGCAGCCGGAGGAGCGGTAGAAGCTCCTACAATGAGCAGTTCTTC
>-|TRBJ1-4|-|TRBV7-6
CASSLVGGANEKLFF
TGTGCCAGCAGCTTAGTGGGAGGGGCTAATGAAAAACTGTTTTTT
>-|TRBJ2-7|-|TRBV6-5
CASSYGQGFYEQYF
TGTGCCAGCAGTTACGGGCAGGGATTCTACGAGCAGTACTTC
>few|TRBJ2-7|-|TRBV3-1
CASSQDLLGSEQYF
TGTGCCAGCAGCCAAGATCTATTAGGGAGTGAGCAGTACTTC
>-|TRBJ1-2|TRBD1|TRBV4-1
CASSPPPGTGGGYTF
TGCGCCAGCAGCCCACCTCCCGGGACAGGCGGCGGCTACACCTTC
>many|TRBJ2-5|-|TRBV5-1
CASSLDPGLGTQYF
TGCGCCAGCAGCTTGGACCCGGGGTTGGGGACCCAGTACTTC
>-|TRBJ1-5|TRBD1|TRBV2
CASSGTGYNQPQHF
TGTGCCAGCAGTGGGACAGGGTACAATCAGCCCCAGCATTTT